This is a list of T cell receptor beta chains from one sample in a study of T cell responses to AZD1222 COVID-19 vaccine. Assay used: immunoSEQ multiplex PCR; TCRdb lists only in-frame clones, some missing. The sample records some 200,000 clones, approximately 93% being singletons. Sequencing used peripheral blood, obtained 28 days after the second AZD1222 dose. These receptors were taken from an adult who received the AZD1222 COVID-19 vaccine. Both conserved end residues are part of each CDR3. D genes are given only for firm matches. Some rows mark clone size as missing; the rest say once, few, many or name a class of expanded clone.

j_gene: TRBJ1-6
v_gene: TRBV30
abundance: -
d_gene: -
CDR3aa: CAWTTGANSPLHF
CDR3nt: TGTGCCTGGACGACAGGCGCTAATTCACCCCTCCACTTT

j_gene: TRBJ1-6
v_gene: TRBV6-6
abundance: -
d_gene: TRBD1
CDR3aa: CASKIQGQGNSPLHF
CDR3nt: TGTGCCAGCAAGATTCAGGGACAGGGAAATTCACCCCTCCACTTT

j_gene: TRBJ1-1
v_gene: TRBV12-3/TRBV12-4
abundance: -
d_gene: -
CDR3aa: CASSFARNTEAFF
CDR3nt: TGTGCCAGCAGTTTTGCCAGGAACACTGAAGCTTTCTTT

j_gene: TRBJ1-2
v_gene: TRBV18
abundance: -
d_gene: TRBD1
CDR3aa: CASSPPDRVYGYTF
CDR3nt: TGTGCCAGCTCACCGCCTGACAGGGTCTATGGCTACACCTTC

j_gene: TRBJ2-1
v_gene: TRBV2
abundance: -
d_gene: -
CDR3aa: CASTRRPNEQFF
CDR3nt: TGTGCCAGCACTCGGCGTCCTAATGAGCAGTTCTTC

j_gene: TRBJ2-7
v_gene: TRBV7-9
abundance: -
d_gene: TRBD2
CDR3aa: CASSLAGGRGGYEQYF
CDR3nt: TGTGCCAGCAGCTTAGCGGGGGGCCGGGGGGGCTACGAGCAGTACTTC

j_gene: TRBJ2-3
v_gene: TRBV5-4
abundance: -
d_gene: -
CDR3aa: CASSLGLGGDTQYF
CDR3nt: TGTGCCAGCAGCTTGGGCCTAGGTGGAGATACGCAGTATTTT

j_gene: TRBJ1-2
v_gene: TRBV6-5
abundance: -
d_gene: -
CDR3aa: CATGRGHYGYTF
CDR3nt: TGTGCCACGGGACGCGGTCACTATGGCTACACCTTC

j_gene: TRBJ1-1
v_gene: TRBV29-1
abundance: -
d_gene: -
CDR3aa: CSVASTEAFF
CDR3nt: TGCAGCGTTGCCAGCACTGAAGCTTTCTTT

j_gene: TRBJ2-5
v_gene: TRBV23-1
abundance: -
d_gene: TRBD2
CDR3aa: CASSQSIAGEREGIQETQYF
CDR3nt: TGCGCCAGCAGTCAATCTATAGCGGGAGAGAGGGAGGGTATCCAAGAGACCCAGTACTTC

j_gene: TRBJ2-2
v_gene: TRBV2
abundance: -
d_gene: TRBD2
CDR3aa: CASSPTSGNTGELFF
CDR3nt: TGTGCCAGCAGTCCCACTAGCGGGAACACCGGGGAGCTGTTTTTT

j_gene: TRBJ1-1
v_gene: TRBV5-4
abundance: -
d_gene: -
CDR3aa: CASSLGSSMDTEAFF
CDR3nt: TGTGCCAGCAGCCTGGGCTCCAGTATGGACACTGAAGCTTTCTTT

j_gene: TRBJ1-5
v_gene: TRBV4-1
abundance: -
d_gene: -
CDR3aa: CASSQEGGARNQPQHF
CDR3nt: TGCGCCAGCAGCCAAGAGGGGGGGGCAAGGAATCAGCCCCAGCATTTT

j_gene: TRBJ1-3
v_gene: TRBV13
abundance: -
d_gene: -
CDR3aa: CASSLGGSGNTIYF
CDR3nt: TGTGCCAGCAGCTTAGGGGGATCTGGAAACACCATATATTTT

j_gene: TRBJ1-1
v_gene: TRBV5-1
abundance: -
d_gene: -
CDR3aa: CASSRMENTEAFF
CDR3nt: TGCGCCAGCAGCCGTATGGAGAACACTGAAGCTTTCTTT

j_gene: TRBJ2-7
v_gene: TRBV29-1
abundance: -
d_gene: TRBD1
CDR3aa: CSVGLGQGAYEQYF
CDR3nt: TGCAGCGTAGGACTGGGACAGGGAGCCTACGAGCAGTACTTC

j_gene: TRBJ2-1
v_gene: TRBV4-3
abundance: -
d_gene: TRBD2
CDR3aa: CASSLGTSGSSYNEQFF
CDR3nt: TGCGCCAGCAGCCTGGGGACTAGCGGTAGCTCCTACAATGAGCAGTTCTTC

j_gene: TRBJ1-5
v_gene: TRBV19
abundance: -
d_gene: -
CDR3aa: CASSIGSHSNQPQHF
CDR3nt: TGTGCCAGTAGTATCGGGTCGCATAGCAATCAGCCCCAGCATTTT

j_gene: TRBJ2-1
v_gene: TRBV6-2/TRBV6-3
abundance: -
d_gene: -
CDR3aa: CASSERSPAYNEQFF
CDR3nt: TGTGCCAGCAGCGAGCGTAGCCCAGCCTACAATGAGCAGTTCTTC

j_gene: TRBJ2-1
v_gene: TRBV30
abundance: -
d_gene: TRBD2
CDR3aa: CAWSRNPSGRAGNEQFF
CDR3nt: TGTGCCTGGAGTCGGAACCCTAGCGGGAGGGCGGGCAATGAGCAGTTCTTC

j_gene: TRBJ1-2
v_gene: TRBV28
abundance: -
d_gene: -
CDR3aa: CASTVSPGYGYTF
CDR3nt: TGTGCCAGCACCGTTTCCCCGGGGTATGGCTACACCTTC

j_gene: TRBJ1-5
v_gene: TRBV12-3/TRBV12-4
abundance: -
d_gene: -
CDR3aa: CASRLSNQPQHF
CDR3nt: TGTGCCAGCAGACTAAGCAATCAGCCCCAGCATTTT

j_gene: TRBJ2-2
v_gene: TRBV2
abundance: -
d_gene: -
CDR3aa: CASSYRVANTGELFF
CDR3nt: TGTGCCAGCAGTTACAGGGTCGCGAACACCGGGGAGCTGTTTTTT

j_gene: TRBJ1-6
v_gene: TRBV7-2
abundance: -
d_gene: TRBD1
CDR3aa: CASSLTGQTSSYNSPLHF
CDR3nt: TGTGCCAGCAGCTTAACGGGACAGACTAGCTCCTATAATTCACCCCTCCACTTT

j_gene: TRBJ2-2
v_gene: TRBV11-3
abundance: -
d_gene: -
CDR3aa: CASSSLLAGELFF
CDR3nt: TGTGCCAGCAGCTCGCTCCTGGCGGGGGAGCTGTTTTTT

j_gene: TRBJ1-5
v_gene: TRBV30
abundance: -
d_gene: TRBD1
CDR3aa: CAWGQGPNQPQHF
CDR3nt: TGTGCCTGGGGACAGGGACCCAATCAGCCCCAGCATTTT

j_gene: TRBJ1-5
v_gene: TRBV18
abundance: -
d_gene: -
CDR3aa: CASSDSVGGGQPQHF
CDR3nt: TGTGCCAGCTCAGATTCGGTTGGGGGGGGTCAGCCCCAGCATTTT

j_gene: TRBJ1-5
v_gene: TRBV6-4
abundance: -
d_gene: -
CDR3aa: CASSAGVNQPQHF
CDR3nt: TGTGCCAGCAGTGCCGGAGTTAATCAGCCCCAGCATTTT

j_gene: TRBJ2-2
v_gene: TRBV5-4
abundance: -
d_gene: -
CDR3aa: CASSWSGQPGELFF
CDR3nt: TGTGCCAGCAGCTGGAGCGGACAGCCCGGGGAGCTGTTTTTT

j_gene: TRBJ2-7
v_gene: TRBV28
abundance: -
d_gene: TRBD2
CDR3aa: CASTTSGRNHEQYF
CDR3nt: TGTGCCAGCACTACTAGCGGGAGGAACCACGAGCAGTACTTC

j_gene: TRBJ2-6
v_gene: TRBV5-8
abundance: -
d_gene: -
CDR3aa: CASSPWGHVLSGANVLTF
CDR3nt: TGTGCCAGCAGCCCTTGGGGACATGTACTCTCTGGGGCCAACGTCCTGACTTTC

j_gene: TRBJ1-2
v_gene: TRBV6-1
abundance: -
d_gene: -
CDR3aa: CASRRTAYGYTF
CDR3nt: TGTGCCAGCAGACGGACAGCCTATGGCTACACCTTC

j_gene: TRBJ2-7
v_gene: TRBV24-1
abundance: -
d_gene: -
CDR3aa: CATSDYRVHEQYF
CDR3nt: TGTGCCACCAGTGACTACAGGGTACACGAGCAGTACTTC

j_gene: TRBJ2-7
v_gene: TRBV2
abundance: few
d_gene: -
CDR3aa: CASSVLQGVDEQYF
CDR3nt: TGTGCCAGCAGCGTACTACAGGGCGTGGACGAGCAGTACTTC

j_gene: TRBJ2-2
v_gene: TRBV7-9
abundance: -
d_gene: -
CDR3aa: CATPWRAGELFF
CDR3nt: TGTGCCACCCCCTGGCGGGCCGGGGAGCTGTTTTTT

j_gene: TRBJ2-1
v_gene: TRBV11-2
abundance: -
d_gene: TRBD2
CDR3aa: CASSFRPGLAAPEWQFF
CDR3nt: TGTGCCAGCAGCTTTCGACCGGGACTAGCGGCCCCCGAATGGCAGTTCTTC

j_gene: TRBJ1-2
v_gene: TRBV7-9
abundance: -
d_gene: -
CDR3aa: CASTPGGGYGYTF
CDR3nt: TGTGCCAGCACCCCTGGGGGGGGTTATGGCTACACCTTC

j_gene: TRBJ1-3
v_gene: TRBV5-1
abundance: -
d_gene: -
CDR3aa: CASSLGGGTLGNTIYF
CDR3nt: TGCGCCAGCAGCTTGGGGGGCGGAACTCTCGGAAACACCATATATTTT

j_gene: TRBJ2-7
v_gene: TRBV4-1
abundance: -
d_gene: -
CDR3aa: CASSPFSSYEQYF
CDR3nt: TGCGCCAGCAGCCCTTTTTCGTCCTACGAGCAGTACTTC

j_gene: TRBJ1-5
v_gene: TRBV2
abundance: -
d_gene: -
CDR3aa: CASRAGGRGRQPQHF
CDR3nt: TGTGCCAGCAGGGCAGGAGGGAGAGGAAGGCAGCCCCAGCATTTT

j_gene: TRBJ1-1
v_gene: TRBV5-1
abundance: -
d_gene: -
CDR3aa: CASSLGGPPYTEAFF
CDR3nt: TGCGCCAGCAGCTTGGGGGGACCTCCTTACACTGAAGCTTTCTTT

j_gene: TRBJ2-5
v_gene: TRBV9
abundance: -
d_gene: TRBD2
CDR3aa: CASSGGLAGGRQETQYF
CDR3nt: TGTGCCAGCAGCGGGGGACTAGCGGGAGGGAGGCAAGAGACCCAGTACTTC

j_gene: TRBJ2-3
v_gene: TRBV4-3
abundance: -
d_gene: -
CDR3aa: CASSQGDGGNYDTQYF
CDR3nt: TGCGCCAGCAGCCAAGGGGACGGGGGAAACTACGATACGCAGTATTTT

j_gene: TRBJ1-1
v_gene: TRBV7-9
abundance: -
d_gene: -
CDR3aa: CASSFDNSAFF
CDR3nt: TGTGCCAGCAGTTTTGACAATAGTGCTTTCTTT

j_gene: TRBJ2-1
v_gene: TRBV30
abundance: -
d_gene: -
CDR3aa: CAWSSAAHNEQFF
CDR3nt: TGTGCCTGGAGTTCAGCGGCCCACAATGAGCAGTTCTTC

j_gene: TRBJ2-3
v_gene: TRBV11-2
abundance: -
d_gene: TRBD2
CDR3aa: CASSLWVTSGMIDTQYF
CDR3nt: TGTGCCAGCAGCTTATGGGTGACTAGCGGGATGATAGATACGCAGTATTTT

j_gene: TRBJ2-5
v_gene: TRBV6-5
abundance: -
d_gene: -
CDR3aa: CASSSDGGETQYF
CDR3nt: TGTGCCAGCAGCTCGGACGGAGGAGAGACCCAGTACTTC

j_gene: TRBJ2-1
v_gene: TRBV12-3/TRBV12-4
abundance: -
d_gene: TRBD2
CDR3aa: CASGLSGLEQFF
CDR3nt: TGTGCCAGCGGGCTTAGCGGGCTTGAGCAGTTCTTC

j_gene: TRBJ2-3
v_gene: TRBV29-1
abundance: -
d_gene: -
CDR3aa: CSVGGLPHSGTDTQYF
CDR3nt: TGCAGCGTTGGGGGACTTCCCCATTCGGGCACAGATACGCAGTATTTT

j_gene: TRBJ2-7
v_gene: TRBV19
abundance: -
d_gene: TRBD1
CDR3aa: CASSASGTGLIEQYF
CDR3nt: TGTGCCAGTAGTGCCTCCGGGACAGGGTTGATCGAGCAGTACTTC

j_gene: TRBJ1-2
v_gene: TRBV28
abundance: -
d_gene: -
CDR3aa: CASTTEGGYTF
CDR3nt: TGTGCCAGCACCACAGAAGGTGGCTACACCTTC